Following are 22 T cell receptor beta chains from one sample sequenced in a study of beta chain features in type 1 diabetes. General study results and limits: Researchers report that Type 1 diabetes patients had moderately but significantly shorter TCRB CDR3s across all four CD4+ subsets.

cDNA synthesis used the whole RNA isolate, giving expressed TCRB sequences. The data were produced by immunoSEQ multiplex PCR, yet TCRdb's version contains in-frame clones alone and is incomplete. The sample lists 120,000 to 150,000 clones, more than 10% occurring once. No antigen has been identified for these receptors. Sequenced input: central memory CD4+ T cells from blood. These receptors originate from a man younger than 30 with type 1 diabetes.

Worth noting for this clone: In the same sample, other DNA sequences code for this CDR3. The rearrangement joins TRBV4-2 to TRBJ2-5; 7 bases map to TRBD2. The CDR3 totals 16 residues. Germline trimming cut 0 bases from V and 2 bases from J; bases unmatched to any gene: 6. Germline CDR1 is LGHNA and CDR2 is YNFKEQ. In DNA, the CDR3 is TGTGCCAGCAGCCAAGAAGGGGTAGCGGGTCAAGAGACCCAGTACTTC. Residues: CASSQEGVAGQETQYF.

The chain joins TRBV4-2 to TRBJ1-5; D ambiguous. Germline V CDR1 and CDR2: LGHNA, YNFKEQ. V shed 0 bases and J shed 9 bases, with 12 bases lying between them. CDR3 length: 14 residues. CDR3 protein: CASSQEGGQGPQHF. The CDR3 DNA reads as TGTGCCAGCAGCCAAGAGGGAGGCCAAGGGCCCCAGCATTTT.

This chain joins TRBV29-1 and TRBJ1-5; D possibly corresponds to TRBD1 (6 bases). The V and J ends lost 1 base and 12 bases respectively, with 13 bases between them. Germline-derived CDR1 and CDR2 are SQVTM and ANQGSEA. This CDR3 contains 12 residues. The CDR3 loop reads CSVEGAQGFQHF. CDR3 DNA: TGCAGCGTTGAAGGGGCACAGGGATTCCAGCATTTT.

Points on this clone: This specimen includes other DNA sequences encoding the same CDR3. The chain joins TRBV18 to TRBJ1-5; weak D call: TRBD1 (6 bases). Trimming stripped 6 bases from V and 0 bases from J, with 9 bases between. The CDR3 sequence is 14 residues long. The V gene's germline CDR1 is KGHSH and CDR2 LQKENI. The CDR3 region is CASSRTVSNQPQHF. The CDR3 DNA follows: TGTGCCAGCTCCCGGACAGTTAGCAATCAGCCCCAGCATTTT.

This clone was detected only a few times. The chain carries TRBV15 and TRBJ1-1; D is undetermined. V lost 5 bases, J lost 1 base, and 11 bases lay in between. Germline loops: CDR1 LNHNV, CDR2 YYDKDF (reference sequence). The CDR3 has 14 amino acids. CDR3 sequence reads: CATSPDRSNTEAFF. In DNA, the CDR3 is TGTGCCACCAGCCCGGACCGATCGAACACTGAAGCTTTCTTT.

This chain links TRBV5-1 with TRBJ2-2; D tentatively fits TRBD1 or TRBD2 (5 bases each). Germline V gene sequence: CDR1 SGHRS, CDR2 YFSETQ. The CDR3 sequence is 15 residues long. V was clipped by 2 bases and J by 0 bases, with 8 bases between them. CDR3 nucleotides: TGCGCCAGCAGCTTCGGGGCGGCGAACACCGGGGAGCTGTTTTTT. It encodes CASSFGAANTGELFF.

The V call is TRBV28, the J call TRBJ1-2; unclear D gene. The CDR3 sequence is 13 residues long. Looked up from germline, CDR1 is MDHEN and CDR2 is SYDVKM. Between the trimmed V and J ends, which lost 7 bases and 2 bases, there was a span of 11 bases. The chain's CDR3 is CASTPGTNYGYTF. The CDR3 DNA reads TGTGCCAGCACTCCCGGTACCAACTATGGCTACACCTTC.

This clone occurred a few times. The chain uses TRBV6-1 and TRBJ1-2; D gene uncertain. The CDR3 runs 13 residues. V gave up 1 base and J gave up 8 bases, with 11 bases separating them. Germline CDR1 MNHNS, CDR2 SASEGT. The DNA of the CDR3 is TGTGCCAGCAGTGAAGACGGCCTGCGAGGCTACACCTTC. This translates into CASSEDGLRGYTF.

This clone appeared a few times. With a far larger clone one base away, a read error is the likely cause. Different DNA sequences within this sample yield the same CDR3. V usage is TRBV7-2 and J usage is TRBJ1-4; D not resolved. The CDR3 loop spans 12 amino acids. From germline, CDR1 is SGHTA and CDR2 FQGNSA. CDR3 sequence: CASSLSREKLFF. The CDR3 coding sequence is TGTGCAAGCAGCTTATCAAGGGAAAAACTGTTTTTT.

The CDR3 loop reads CASSLGDQPQHF. The DNA of the CDR3 is TGTGCCAGCAGCTTAGGTGACCAGCCCCAGCATTTT. The chain is built from TRBV7-8 and TRBJ1-5; D call uncertain. Germline assignment: CDR1 SGHVS and CDR2 FQNEAQ. Trimming cost V 1 base and J 7 bases, with 5 bases left between them. This CDR3 spans 12 amino acids.

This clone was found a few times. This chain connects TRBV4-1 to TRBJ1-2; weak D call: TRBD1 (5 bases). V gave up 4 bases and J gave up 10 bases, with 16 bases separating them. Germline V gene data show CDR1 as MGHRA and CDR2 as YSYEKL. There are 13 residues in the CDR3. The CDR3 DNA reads TGCGCCAGCAGCCTCCCCGGGGCGGTCGTCTACACCTTC. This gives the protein CASSLPGAVVYTF.

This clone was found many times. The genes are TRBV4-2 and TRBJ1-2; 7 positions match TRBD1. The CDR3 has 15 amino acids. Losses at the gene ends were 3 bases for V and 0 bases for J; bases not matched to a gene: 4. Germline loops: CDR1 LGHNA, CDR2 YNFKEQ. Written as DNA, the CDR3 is TGTGCCAGCAGCCATGGGGACAGCACTAACTATGGCTACACCTTC. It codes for CASSHGDSTNYGYTF.

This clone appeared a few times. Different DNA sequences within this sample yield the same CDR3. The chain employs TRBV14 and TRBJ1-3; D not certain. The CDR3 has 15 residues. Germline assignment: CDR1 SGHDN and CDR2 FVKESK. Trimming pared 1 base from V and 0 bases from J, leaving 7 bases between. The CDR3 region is CASSQGQSSGNTIYF. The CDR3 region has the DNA TGTGCCAGCAGCCAAGGCCAAAGCTCTGGAAACACCATATATTTT.

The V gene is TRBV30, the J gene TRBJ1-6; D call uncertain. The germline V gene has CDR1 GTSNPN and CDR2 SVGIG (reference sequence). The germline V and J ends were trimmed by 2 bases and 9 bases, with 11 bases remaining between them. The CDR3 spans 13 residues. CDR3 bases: TGTGCCTGGAGTCCGGGGTCGGGTTCACCCCTCCACTTT. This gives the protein CAWSPGSGSPLHF.

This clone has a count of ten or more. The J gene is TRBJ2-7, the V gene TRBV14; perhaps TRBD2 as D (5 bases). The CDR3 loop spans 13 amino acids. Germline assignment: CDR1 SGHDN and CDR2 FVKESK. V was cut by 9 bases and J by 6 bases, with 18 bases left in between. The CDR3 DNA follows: TGTGCCAGTAGTCGCGATCTAGCCGGCGAGCAGTACTTC. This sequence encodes CASSRDLAGEQYF.

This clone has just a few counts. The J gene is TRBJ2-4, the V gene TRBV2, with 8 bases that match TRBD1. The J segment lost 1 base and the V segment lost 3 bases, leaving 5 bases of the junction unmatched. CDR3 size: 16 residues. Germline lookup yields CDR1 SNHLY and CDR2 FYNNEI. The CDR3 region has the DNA TGTGCCAGCAGTGAGGACAGGGAACTCGCCAAAAACATTCAGTACTTC. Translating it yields CASSEDRELAKNIQYF.

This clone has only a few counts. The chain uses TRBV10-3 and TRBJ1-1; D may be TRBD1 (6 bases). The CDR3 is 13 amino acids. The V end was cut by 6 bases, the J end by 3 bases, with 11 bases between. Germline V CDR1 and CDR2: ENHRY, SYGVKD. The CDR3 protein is CAIRHKGDTEAFF. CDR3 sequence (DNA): TGTGCCATCAGACATAAGGGGGACACTGAAGCTTTCTTT.

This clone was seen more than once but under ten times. The CDR3 is CASSVDDRGLGEQYF. DNA of the CDR3: TGTGCCAGCAGCGTAGATGACAGGGGGCTTGGCGAGCAGTACTTC. This rearrangement joins TRBV9 to TRBJ2-7; 10 bases agree with TRBD1. Germline V gives CDR1 SGDLS, CDR2 YYNGEE. V trimming: 0 bases; J trimming: 6 bases; junction bases outside the gene matches: 6. This CDR3 region has 15 residues.

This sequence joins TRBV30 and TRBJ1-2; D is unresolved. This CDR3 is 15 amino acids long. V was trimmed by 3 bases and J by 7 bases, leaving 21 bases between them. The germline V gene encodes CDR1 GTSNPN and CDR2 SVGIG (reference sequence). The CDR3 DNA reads TGTGCCTGGAGGGAGTCCGCTAACGCTCCGAGTGGCTACACCTTC. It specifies CAWRESANAPSGYTF.

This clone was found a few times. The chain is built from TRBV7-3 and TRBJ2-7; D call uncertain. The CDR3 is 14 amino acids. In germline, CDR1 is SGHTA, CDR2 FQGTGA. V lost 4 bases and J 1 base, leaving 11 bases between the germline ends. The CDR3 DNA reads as TGTGCCAGCAGCTCCCACCTTCTATCCTACGAGCAGTACTTC. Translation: CASSSHLLSYEQYF. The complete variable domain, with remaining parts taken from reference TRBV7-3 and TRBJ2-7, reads GAGVSQTPSNKVTEKGKYVELRCDPISGHTALYWYRQSLGQGPEFLIYFQGTGAADDSGLPNDRFFAVRPEGSVSTLKIQRTERGDSAVYLCASSSHLLSYEQYFGPGTRLTVT.

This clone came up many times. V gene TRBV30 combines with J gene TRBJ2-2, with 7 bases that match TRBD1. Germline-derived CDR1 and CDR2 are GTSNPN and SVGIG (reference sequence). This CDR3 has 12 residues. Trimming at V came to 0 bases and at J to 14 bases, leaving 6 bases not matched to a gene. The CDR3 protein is CAWSVHRGILFF. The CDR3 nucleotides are TGTGCCTGGAGTGTCCACAGGGGTATACTGTTTTTT. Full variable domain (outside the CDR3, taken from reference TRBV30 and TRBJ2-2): SQTIHQWPATLVQPVGSPLSLECTVEGTSNPNLYWYRQAAGRGLQLLFYSVGIGQISSEVPQNLSASRPQDRQFILSSKKLLLSDSGFYLCAWSVHRGILFFGEGSRLTVL.

The CDR3, as DNA: TGTGCCACCAGCAGAATTAACCCGAGAACTGAAGCTTTCTTT. This sequence encodes CATSRINPRTEAFF. The chain employs TRBV15 and TRBJ1-1; D unclear. The ends were cut back, 2 bases at V and 5 bases at J, with 12 bases in the middle. CDR1 and CDR2 (germline): LNHNV, YYDKDF (reference sequence). The CDR3 extends over 14 amino acids.